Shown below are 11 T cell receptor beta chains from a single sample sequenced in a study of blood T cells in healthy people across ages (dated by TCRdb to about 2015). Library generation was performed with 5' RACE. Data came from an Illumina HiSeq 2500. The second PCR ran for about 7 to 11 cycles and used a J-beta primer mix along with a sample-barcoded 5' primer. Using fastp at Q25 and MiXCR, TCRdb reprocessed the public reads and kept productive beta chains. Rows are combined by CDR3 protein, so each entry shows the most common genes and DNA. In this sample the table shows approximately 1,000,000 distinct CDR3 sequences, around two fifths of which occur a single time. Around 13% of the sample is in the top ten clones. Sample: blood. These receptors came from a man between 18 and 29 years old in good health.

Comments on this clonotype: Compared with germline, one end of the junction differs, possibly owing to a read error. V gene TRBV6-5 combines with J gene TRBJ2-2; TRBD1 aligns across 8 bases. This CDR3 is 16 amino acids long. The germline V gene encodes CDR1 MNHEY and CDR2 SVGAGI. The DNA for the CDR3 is TGTGCCAGCAGCCGACGACAGGGGCCCAACACCGGGGGGCTGTTTTTT. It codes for CASSRRQGPNTGGLFF.

For the CDR3, the DNA is TGTGCCAGCAGTCCCACCGGGCAGGGAGGGGCTTTCTTT. This gives the protein CASSPTGQGGAFF. The chain recombines TRBV12-3 or TRBV12-4 with TRBJ1-1; possible D gene TRBD1, 5 bases. CDR3 size: 13 residues. V was clipped by 5 bases and J by 11 bases, with 18 bases between them.

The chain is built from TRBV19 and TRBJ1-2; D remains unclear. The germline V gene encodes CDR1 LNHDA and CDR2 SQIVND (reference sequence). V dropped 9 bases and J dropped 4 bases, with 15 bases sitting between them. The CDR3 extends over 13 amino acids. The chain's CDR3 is CAREEGQRYGYTF. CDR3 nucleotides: TGTGCCAGAGAGGAGGGCCAACGCTATGGCTACACCTTC.

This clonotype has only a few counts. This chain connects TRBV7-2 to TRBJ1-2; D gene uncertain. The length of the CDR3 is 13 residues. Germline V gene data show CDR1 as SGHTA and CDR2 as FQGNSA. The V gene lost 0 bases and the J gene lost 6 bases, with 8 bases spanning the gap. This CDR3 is CASSLAGNHGYTF. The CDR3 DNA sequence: TGTGCCAGCAGCTTAGCAGGGAATCATGGCTACACCTTC.

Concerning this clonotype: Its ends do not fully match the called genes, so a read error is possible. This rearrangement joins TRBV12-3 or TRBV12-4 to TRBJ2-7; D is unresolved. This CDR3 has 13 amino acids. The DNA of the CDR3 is TGTGCCAGCAGTTTTGGGCAGTCCTGCGAGCAGTACTTC. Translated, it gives CASSFGQSCEQYF.

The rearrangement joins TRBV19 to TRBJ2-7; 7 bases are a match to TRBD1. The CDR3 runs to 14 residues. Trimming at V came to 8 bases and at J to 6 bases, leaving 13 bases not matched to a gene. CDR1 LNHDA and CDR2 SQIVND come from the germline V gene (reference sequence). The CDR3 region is CASRQGSSSSEQYF. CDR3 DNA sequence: TGTGCCAGTCGACAGGGCAGTAGCTCGAGCGAGCAGTACTTC.

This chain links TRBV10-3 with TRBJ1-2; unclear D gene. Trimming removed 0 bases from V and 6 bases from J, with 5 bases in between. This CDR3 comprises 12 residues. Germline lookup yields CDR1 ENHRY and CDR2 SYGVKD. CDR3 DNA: TGTGCCATCAGTGAGTCAGGGCATGGCTACACCTTC. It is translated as CAISESGHGYTF.

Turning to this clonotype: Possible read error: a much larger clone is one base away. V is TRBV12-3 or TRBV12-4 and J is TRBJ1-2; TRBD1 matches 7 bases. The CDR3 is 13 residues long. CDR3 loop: CASSSGQIYGHTF. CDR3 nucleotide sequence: TGTGCCAGCAGTTCGGGACAGATCTATGGCCACACCTTC.

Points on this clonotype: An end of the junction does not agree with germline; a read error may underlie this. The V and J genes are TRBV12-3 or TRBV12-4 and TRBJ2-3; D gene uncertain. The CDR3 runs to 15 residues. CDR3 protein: CAGSSQYPRTDTQYF. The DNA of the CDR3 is TGTGCCGGCAGTTCCCAGTACCCTAGAACAGATACGCAGTATTTT.

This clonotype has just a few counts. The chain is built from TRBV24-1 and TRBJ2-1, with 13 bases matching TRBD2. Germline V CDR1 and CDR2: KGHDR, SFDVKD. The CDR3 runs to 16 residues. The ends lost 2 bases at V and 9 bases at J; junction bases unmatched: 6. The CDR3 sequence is CATSDSTSGGVGEQFF. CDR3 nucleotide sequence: TGTGCCACCAGTGATTCCACTAGCGGGGGGGTGGGTGAGCAGTTCTTC.

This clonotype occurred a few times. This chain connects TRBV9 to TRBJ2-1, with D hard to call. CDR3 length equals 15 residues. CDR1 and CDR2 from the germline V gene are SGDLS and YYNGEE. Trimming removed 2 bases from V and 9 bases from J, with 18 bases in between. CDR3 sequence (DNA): TGTGCCAGCAGCGTCTCGGGTGCCGTTCAGAGTGAGCAGTTCTTC. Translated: CASSVSGAVQSEQFF. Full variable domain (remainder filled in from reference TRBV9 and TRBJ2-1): DSGVTQTPKHLITATGQRVTLRCSPRSGDLSVYWYQQSLDQGLQFLIQYYNGEERAKGNILERFSAQQFPDLHSELNLSSLELGDSALYFCASSVSGAVQSEQFFGPGTRLTVL.